Here is one T cell receptor (beta chain) with its context. Its target is not known. CDR3 length: 11 residues. Germline values: CDR1 DFQATT, CDR2 SNEGSKA (reference sequence). V lost 4 bases to trimming and J lost 6 bases, with 8 bases between them. The data originate from a study of spatial heterogeneity in lung cancer. Study-wide background: The mean occurrence of each unique TCR and UMI combination in raw reads exceeded nine. Study-level points and caveats: At resection, ubiquitous expanded tumor TCRs appeared in blood more than at follow-up.

Described time point: sample taken at primary tumor resection. The input material, whole RNA from tumor, nontumor lung or frozen PBMC, was sequenced unsorted. A total of roughly 72 untreated early-stage non-small cell lung cancer patients served as donors. Every individual TCR cDNA molecule carried its own unique molecular identifier, which allowed correction of PCR and sequencing errors. TCRdb ran MiXCR on the 5' RACE reads and lists one entry per CDR3 protein. The sample includes 6,000 to 7,500 distinct CDR3 sequences, under 25% seen only once; the top ten take about 17%. The source of this sequence is a female donor with early-stage non-small cell lung cancer. The starting material was PBMCs, obtained at surgery. The chain links TRBV20-1 to TRBJ2-3, with D perhaps given as TRBD1 or TRBD2 (5 bases each). The CDR3 loop is CSATGTDTQYF. CDR3 nucleotide sequence: TGCAGTGCTACAGGGACGGATACGCAGTATTTT.